A selection of T cell receptor beta chains follows, all from one sample in a study of blood T cell repertoires in COVID-19. Clones were sequenced by immunoSEQ multiplex PCR, and TCRdb holds only the in-frame ones, with some missing. Of 190,000 or so clones in the sample, approximately 85% were seen once. Sequencing was performed on peripheral blood. The receptors come from a woman of 80 years or more with acute or convalescent COVID-19. Each CDR3 is given with its conserved first and last residue. The size of a clone is reported for some rows only, either as once, few or many, or as a class for expanded clones.

>TRBJ2-4|TRBV10-2|NA
CASRTDRASNIQYF
>TRBJ1-6|TRBV7-2|NA
CASSLSGDSPLHF
>TRBJ1-1|TRBV5-1|NA
CASRPPDSNTEAFF
>TRBJ1-1|TRBV6-2/TRBV6-3|NA
CASSYGGGRDTEAFF
>TRBJ1-1|TRBV4-1|NA
CASSHSGGLNTEAFF
>TRBJ1-1|TRBV10-1|NA
CASSDQGQGGTEAFF
>TRBJ2-1|TRBV19|few
CASRPHPGRADNEQFF
>TRBJ1-1|TRBV5-1|few
CASSPQGAPNTEAFF
>TRBJ1-2|TRBV24-1|NA
CATSEAGGEGYTF
>TRBJ2-1|TRBV4-1|NA
CASSQGQGDVNEQFF
>TRBJ2-1|TRBV7-2|once
CASSLTRGEYNEQFF
>TRBJ2-1|TRBV11-2|NA
CASSRLRGAPGEQFF
>TRBJ2-7|TRBV3-1/TRBV3-2|NA
CASRPSPGLAGPYEQYF
>TRBJ1-2|TRBV6-2/TRBV6-3|once
CASSLTGTGANNGYTF
>TRBJ2-5|TRBV3-1/TRBV3-2|once
CASSQGPPGETQYF
>TRBJ2-5|TRBV19|NA
CASSPYWSSGRAIMETQYF
>TRBJ2-7|TRBV5-1|NA
CASSAGRGGVYEQYF
>TRBJ2-3|TRBV21-1|few
CASSTGLARGGDTQYF
>TRBJ1-5|TRBV12-3/TRBV12-4|few
CASSLNENQPQHF
>TRBJ1-1|TRBV19|NA
CASSNWGAGNTEAFF
>TRBJ1-2|TRBV5-4|NA
CASSPFGTDRRGYTF
>TRBJ2-7|TRBV11-2|NA
CASSLSLSPPSDEQYF
>TRBJ2-7|TRBV12-5|NA
CASGPAGAYEQYF
>TRBJ2-7|TRBV19|few
CASSTRGRTYEQYF
>TRBJ2-1|TRBV30|NA
CARGNGGSAYNEQFF
>TRBJ1-2|TRBV7-2|NA
CASSLRSGPNYGYTF
>TRBJ2-1|TRBV6-5|NA
CASSYPGLGKQFF
>TRBJ2-7|TRBV14|few
CASSQLGQTYEQYF
>TRBJ2-5|TRBV4-3|NA
CASSQVLRETQYF
>TRBJ2-3|TRBV7-2|once
CASSLEGGGAVDTQYF
>TRBJ2-5|TRBV7-9|NA
CASSFSGGGETQYF
>TRBJ1-4|TRBV6-5|NA
CASGAWGREKLFF
>TRBJ2-7|TRBV5-8|NA
CASSLAWSGTYEQYF
>TRBJ2-5|TRBV3-1/TRBV3-2|NA
CASSLRETQYF
>TRBJ1-3|TRBV6-5|once
CASRPDRGLGNTIYF
>TRBJ2-7|TRBV6-5|once
CASARSGNYEQYF
>TRBJ2-2|TRBV6-5|NA
CASGVAGPGGELFF
>TRBJ2-1|TRBV7-2|NA
CASSLELAGAFYNEQFF
>TRBJ2-7|TRBV25-1|NA
CASSGASGRAREQYF
>TRBJ1-6|TRBV15|once
CATSRDPAGGQGSPLHF
>TRBJ2-2|TRBV7-3|NA
CASSLVAGVGSNTGELFF
>TRBJ1-1|TRBV30|NA
CAWSVLGGTEAFF
>TRBJ2-1|TRBV30|once
CAWSVAGGRREQFF
>TRBJ1-6|TRBV7-3|NA
CASSQQGAGNSPLHF
>TRBJ1-1|TRBV12-5|NA
CASGLPRQGQRTEAFF
>TRBJ2-3|TRBV19|NA
CASKGGAIGTDTQYF
>TRBJ1-5|TRBV7-7|NA
CASSSRDSLSQAGNQPQHF
>TRBJ1-2|TRBV21-1|NA
CASPRDRGIYGYTF
>TRBJ1-4|TRBV7-9|once
CASSPGQQTTNEKLFF
>TRBJ2-7|TRBV6-6|NA
CASSDRTSGSYEQYF
>TRBJ1-3|TRBV12-3/TRBV12-4|few
CASSFLDTIYF
>TRBJ1-6|TRBV19|NA
CASRTQELSYNSPLHF
>TRBJ1-1|TRBV13|NA
CASSPYRALTEAFF
>TRBJ2-5|TRBV15|NA
CATSRHGPGQGTQYF
>TRBJ1-6|TRBV25-1|once
CASGLGSYNSPLHF